This is a list of T cell receptor beta chains from one sample in a study of Ad26.COV2.S vaccination and SARS-CoV-2 variants. The method was immunoSEQ multiplex PCR; TCRdb's version includes in-frame clones alone and lacks a portion of them. The sample includes a few hundred thousand clones, about nine tenths of them seen just once. Sequenced here: peripheral blood, sampled in a trial of Ad26.COV2.S vaccine versus placebo. Receptor source: a person between 18 and 60 years old who received the Ad26.COV2.S COVID-19 vaccine or a placebo. Both conserved end residues are part of each CDR3. The D gene is left open where the match is weak. Not every row has a clone size; where given, it reads once, few, many or a size class.

TRBJ1-2 TRBV6-6 NA NA TGTGCCAGCAAGAGGGGGGACACCAGCTATGGCTACACCTTC CASKRGDTSYGYTF
TRBJ1-4 TRBV4-1 TRBD1 NA TGCGCCAGCAGCCAAGATCGCAGGGGGCAGTTTGAAAAACTGTTTTTT CASSQDRRGQFEKLFF
TRBJ1-5 TRBV6-2/TRBV6-3 TRBD1 NA TGTGCCAGCAGTTACAGACAGGGGAATCAGCCCCAGCATTTT CASSYRQGNQPQHF
TRBJ2-2 TRBV3-1/TRBV3-2 TRBD1 NA TGTGCCAGCAGCCAAGTCTGGGACAGGAACACCGGGGAGCTGTTTTTT CASSQVWDRNTGELFF
TRBJ2-5 TRBV4-2 NA once TGTGCCAGCAGCCAAGGGCTCCGGCGGGGGACAAAGGGGGAGACCCAGTACTTC CASSQGLRRGTKGETQYF
TRBJ2-5 TRBV11-2 TRBD1 NA TGTGCCAGCAGCCCCAGGCGGACAGGGGGCTTGGAGACCCAGTACTTC CASSPRRTGGLETQYF
TRBJ2-2 TRBV6-2/TRBV6-3 NA NA TGTGCCAGCAGTTACGGGGGGCCCGGGGAGCTGTTTTTT CASSYGGPGELFF
TRBJ2-7 TRBV30 TRBD1 NA TGTGCCTGGTCCAAGGACAGGGCCTACGAGCAGTACTTC CAWSKDRAYEQYF
TRBJ2-4 TRBV7-9 TRBD2 NA TGTGCCAGCAGCTCTGGGACTAGCGGGGGGGCTGGCATTCAGTACTTC CASSSGTSGGAGIQYF
TRBJ2-7 TRBV3-1/TRBV3-2 NA few TGTGCCAGCAGCCAAGATAGGGCATTTATCTACGAGCAGTACTTC CASSQDRAFIYEQYF
TRBJ1-1 TRBV5-1 NA NA TGCGCCAGCAGCTGGGGAGGAATGAACACTGAAGCTTTCTTT CASSWGGMNTEAFF
TRBJ1-1 TRBV14 NA few TGTGCCAGCCAGCCTGTCACTGAAGCTTTCTTT CASQPVTEAFF
TRBJ2-1 TRBV5-1 TRBD2 NA TGCGCCAGCAGTTTTACTAGCGGGGGCTACCCCTCCTACAATGAGCAGTTCTTC CASSFTSGGYPSYNEQFF
TRBJ1-3 TRBV2 NA NA TGTGCCAGCAGTGACATTAGCTCTGGAAACACCATATATTTT CASSDISSGNTIYF